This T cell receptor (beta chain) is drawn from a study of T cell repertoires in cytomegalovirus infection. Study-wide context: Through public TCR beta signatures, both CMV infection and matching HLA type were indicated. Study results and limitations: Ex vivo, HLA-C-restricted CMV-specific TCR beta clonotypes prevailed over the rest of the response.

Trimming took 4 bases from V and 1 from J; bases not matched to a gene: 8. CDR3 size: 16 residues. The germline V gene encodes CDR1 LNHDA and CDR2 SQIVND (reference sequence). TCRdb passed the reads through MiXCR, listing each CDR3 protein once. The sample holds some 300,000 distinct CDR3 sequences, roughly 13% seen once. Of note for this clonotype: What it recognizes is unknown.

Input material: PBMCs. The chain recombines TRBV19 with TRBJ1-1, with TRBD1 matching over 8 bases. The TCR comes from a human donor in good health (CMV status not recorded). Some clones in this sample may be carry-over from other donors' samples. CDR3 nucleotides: TGTGCCAGTAGTACTACAGGGGGGGCGAAGAACACTGAAGCTTTCTTT. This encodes CASSTTGGAKNTEAFF.